These 18 T cell receptor beta chains share one sample of origin, sequenced in a study of technical replicates of blood from several donors. TCRdb keeps only in-frame clones here, not all; method: immunoSEQ multiplex PCR. The data show 95,000 to 100,000 clones, with almost 96% seen just once and around 0.22% held by the top ten. The sequenced sample was T cells isolated from PBMCs. The receptor source for this set is a human donor in good health.

The rearrangement links TRBV28 to TRBJ1-5; D unclear. Germline V CDR1 and CDR2: MDHEN, SYDVKM. The CDR3 spans 14 residues. V was clipped by 6 bases and J by 3 bases, with 12 bases between them. The CDR3 reads CASSPGPDNQPQHF. The CDR3 coding sequence is TGTGCCAGCAGCCCGGGTCCCGACAATCAGCCCCAGCATTTT.

The gene calls are TRBV15 and TRBJ1-1; 11 nucleotides match TRBD1. Germline CDR1 reads LNHNV; CDR2 reads YYDKDF (reference sequence). V was pared by 8 bases and J by 1 base, with 9 bases of the junction left unmatched. The CDR3 extends over 16 amino acids. CDR3 bases: TGTGCCACCCTCCCCGGACAGGGGGCGTCGAACACTGAAGCTTTCTTT. Protein product: CATLPGQGASNTEAFF.

The chain recombines TRBV11-2 with TRBJ2-5; D possibly corresponds to TRBD1 (6 bases). The CDR3 contains 15 residues. Germline CDR1 and CDR2: SGHAT and FQNNGV. V gave up 4 bases and J gave up 2 bases, with 14 bases separating them. Here the CDR3 reads CASSSFRQAQETQYF. Here the CDR3 DNA reads TGTGCCAGCAGCTCTTTCCGACAGGCGCAAGAGACCCAGTACTTC.

The J gene is TRBJ2-1, the V gene TRBV11-1; tentatively, D is TRBD2 (5 bases). Trimming removed 7 bases at V and 2 bases at J, with 15 bases between. Germline assignment: CDR1 SGHAT and CDR2 FQDESV (reference sequence). The length of the CDR3 is 15 residues. This CDR3 is CASTFSPLAYNEQFF. DNA for the CDR3: TGTGCCAGCACCTTCTCCCCACTAGCCTACAATGAGCAGTTCTTC.

This sequence joins TRBV19 and TRBJ1-1; perhaps TRBD1 as D (5 bases). This CDR3 region has 13 residues. V was shortened by 7 bases and J by 1 base, with 10 bases between the two germline ends. Germline V gives CDR1 LNHDA, CDR2 SQIVND (reference sequence). This CDR3 is CASKFDRNTEAFF. The CDR3 nucleotides are TGTGCCAGTAAATTCGACAGGAACACTGAAGCTTTCTTT.

The chain joins TRBV19 to TRBJ2-6, with D possibly matching TRBD2 (7 bases). The ends were cut back, 6 bases at V and 0 bases at J, with 12 bases in the middle. Germline V gene data show CDR1 as LNHDA and CDR2 as SQIVND (reference sequence). The CDR3 has 16 residues. CDR3 sequence: CASRSGGSSGANVLTF. CDR3 bases: TGTGCCAGTAGGTCGGGGGGCAGCTCTGGGGCCAACGTCCTGACTTTC.

The chain carries TRBV7-8 and TRBJ1-3; D remains unclear. The V and J ends lost 3 bases and 7 bases respectively, with 7 bases between them. The CDR3 extends over 12 amino acids. Germline CDR1 is SGHVS and CDR2 is FQNEAQ. CDR3 bases: TGTGCCAGCAGCTTCGACTGGAACACCATATATTTT. It codes for CASSFDWNTIYF.

The V call is TRBV5-6, the J call TRBJ1-2; D ambiguous. The germline V and J ends were trimmed by 0 bases and 4 bases, with 7 bases remaining between them. Germline values: CDR1 SGHDT, CDR2 YYEEEE. CDR3 length: 13 residues. The CDR3 loop is CASSLDGFYGYTF. The DNA for the CDR3 is TGTGCCAGCAGCTTGGACGGGTTCTATGGCTACACCTTC.

The chain couples TRBV6-5 to TRBJ2-3; 12 nucleotides match TRBD2. CDR3 length equals 16 residues. CDR1 is MNHEY and CDR2 is SVGAGI in the germline V gene. Trimming took 4 bases from V and 1 from J; bases not matched to a gene: 3. The CDR3 is CASSSLAGGGTDTQYF. The CDR3 bases are TGTGCCAGCAGTTCCCTAGCGGGAGGGGGCACAGATACGCAGTATTTT.

This clone was detected only once. The V and J genes are TRBV7-9 and TRBJ1-2, with D possibly being TRBD1 (6 bases). The CDR3 sequence is 15 residues long. CDR1 and CDR2 (germline): SEHNR, FQNEAQ (reference sequence). The V end lost 5 bases, the J end lost 4 bases, and 17 bases lay between the germline ends. In DNA form, the CDR3 reads TGTGCCAGCAGCCCCTTTTCAGGGGATCTCTATGGCTACACCTTC. This gives the protein CASSPFSGDLYGYTF. The entire variable domain, with the rest obtained from reference TRBV7-9 and TRBJ1-2, is as follows: DTGVSQNPRHKITKRGQNVTFRCDPISEHNRLYWYRQTLGQGPEFLTYFQNEAQLEKSRLLSDRFSAERPKGSFSTLEIQRTEQGDSAMYLCASSPFSGDLYGYTFGSGTRLTVV.

This sequence joins TRBV5-1 and TRBJ1-4, with TRBD1 as a possible D gene (6 bases). V lost 5 bases and J 4 bases, leaving 15 bases between the germline ends. The V gene's germline CDR1 is SGHRS and CDR2 YFSETQ. CDR3 size: 15 residues. Here the CDR3 DNA reads TGCGCCAGCAGTTTTTACGGACAGCTTAATGAAAAACTGTTTTTT. It translates to CASSFYGQLNEKLFF.

The chain combines TRBV5-8 with TRBJ1-1; TRBD1 might be the D (5 bases). Trimming pared 4 bases from V and 0 bases from J, leaving 16 bases between. Germline CDR1 reads SGHTS; CDR2 reads YDEGEE. This CDR3 region has 16 residues. In DNA form, the CDR3 reads TGTGCCAGCAGCCTACAGGAGATTAAAATGAACACTGAAGCTTTCTTT. It specifies CASSLQEIKMNTEAFF.

The genes are TRBV5-4 and TRBJ2-7, with TRBD1 matching 7 bases. Germline V gene sequence: CDR1 SGHNT, CDR2 YYREEE (reference sequence). CDR3 size: 14 residues. J lost 2 bases, V lost 0 bases, and 2 bases had no gene match. CDR3 coding DNA: TGTGCCAGCAGCTTGGCCGGGACAGCCTACGAGCAGTACTTC. This gives the protein CASSLAGTAYEQYF.

The rearrangement joins TRBV21-1 to TRBJ1-2. TRBV21-1 counts as a pseudogene. The length of the CDR3 is 14 residues. CDR3 in amino acids: CASSKGGYNYGYTF. The CDR3 region has the DNA TGTGCCAGCAGCAAAGGCGGGTATAACTATGGCTACACCTTC.

This clone was detected only once. The gene calls are TRBV6-5 and TRBJ1-1, with D possibly being TRBD1 (5 bases). The CDR3 sequence is 15 residues long. Germline CDR1 reads MNHEY; CDR2 reads SVGAGI. Trimming cost V 6 bases and J 5 bases, with 19 bases left between them. The CDR3: CASRNTDGGETEAFF. The CDR3 nucleotides read TGTGCCAGCAGGAATACCGACGGGGGGGAGACTGAAGCTTTCTTT.

A word on this clone: Other DNA sequences from this sample encode an identical CDR3 as well. The chain recombines TRBV28 with TRBJ2-7; 8 bases match TRBD2. Germline assignment: CDR1 MDHEN and CDR2 SYDVKM. Trimming removed 4 bases from V and 5 bases from J; junction bases left unmatched: 25. The CDR3 is made up of 20 amino acids. CDR3 loop: CASSWRVLAALRPPRDEQYF. The CDR3 DNA sequence: TGTGCCAGCAGTTGGCGCGTACTAGCGGCACTTCGACCCCCCCGGGACGAGCAGTACTTC.

J is TRBJ2-3 and V is TRBV2; weak D call: TRBD2 (7 bases). Germline V gives CDR1 SNHLY, CDR2 FYNNEI. V lost 4 bases and J 6 bases, leaving 14 bases between the germline ends. CDR3 length: 14 residues. This CDR3 is CASSVLQGGDTQYF. The CDR3 DNA reads TGTGCCAGCAGTGTATTACAGGGAGGGGATACGCAGTATTTT.

The chain combines TRBV7-2 with TRBJ2-2; D not certain. The V gene's germline CDR1 is SGHTA and CDR2 FQGNSA. V dropped 4 bases and J dropped 7 bases, with 13 bases sitting between them. This CDR3 region has 14 residues. For the CDR3, the DNA is TGTGCCAGCAGCTCTACCCTGCTCGGCGGGGAGCTGTTTTTT. As protein: CASSSTLLGGELFF.